The clone carrying this T cell receptor beta chain was seen only a few times. The CDR3 sequence is 15 residues long. V was cut by 8 bases and J by 2 bases, with 16 bases left in between. Germline-derived CDR1 and CDR2 are MDHEN and SYDVKM. The sample is drawn from a study of cytotoxic CD8 clonotypes in ibrutinib-treated CLL. Across the whole study: A mean of around 270,000 productive templates and tens of thousands of productive rearrangements was obtained per sample.

The table came from immunoSEQ multiplex PCR; TCRdb's copy has only in-frame clones and leaves some out. The data show some 130,000 clones, approximately 85% seen once. This material consisted of PBMCs, taken after 24 months of ibrutinib treatment. The rearrangement links TRBV28 to TRBJ1-5; perhaps TRBD1 as D (5 bases). The sequence was collected from a human donor with chronic lymphocytic leukemia. CDR3 region: CASRTPQGGNQPQHF. The CDR3 DNA is TGTGCCAGCCGCACCCCCCAGGGAGGCAATCAGCCCCAGCATTTT.